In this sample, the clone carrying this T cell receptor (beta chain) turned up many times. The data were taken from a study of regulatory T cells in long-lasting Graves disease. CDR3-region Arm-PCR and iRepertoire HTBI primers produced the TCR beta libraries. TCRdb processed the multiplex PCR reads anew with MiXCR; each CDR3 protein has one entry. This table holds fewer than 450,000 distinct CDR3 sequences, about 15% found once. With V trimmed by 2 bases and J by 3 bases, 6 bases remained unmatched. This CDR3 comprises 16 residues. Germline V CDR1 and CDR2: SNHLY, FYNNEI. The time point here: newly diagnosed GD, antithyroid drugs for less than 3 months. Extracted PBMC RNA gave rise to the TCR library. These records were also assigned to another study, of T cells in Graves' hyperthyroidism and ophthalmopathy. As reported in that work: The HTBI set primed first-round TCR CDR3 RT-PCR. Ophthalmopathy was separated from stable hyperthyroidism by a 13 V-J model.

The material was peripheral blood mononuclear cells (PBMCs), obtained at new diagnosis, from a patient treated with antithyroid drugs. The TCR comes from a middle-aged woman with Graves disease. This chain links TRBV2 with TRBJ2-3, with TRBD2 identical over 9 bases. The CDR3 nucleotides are TGTGCCAGCAGTGAACTGGCGGGAGGGCAAACAGATACGCAGTATTTT. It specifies CASSELAGGQTDTQYF.